A single sample is the source of the 4 T cell receptor beta chains below, sequenced in a study of blood T cell repertoires in COVID-19. Sequencing used immunoSEQ multiplex PCR; TCRdb keeps in-frame clones, though not all of them. This table holds tens of thousands of clones, 80% to 85% found once. Sequences were obtained from peripheral blood. All receptors come from a woman aged 60-75 years with acute or convalescent COVID-19.

J is TRBJ1-2 and V is TRBV20-1; D unclear. Germline V CDR1 and CDR2: DFQATT, SNEGSKA (reference sequence). This CDR3 spans 10 amino acids. The V end was cut by 3 bases, the J end by 10 bases, with 9 bases between. CDR3 protein: CSARPGVYTF. In DNA form, the CDR3 reads TGCAGTGCTAGGCCCGGGGTCTACACCTTC.

The J gene is TRBJ1-4, the V gene TRBV19; a weak D match, TRBD1 (5 bases). V lost 6 bases and J 2 bases, leaving 13 bases between the germline ends. Germline values: CDR1 LNHDA, CDR2 SQIVND (reference sequence). CDR3 length: 15 residues. This chain's CDR3 is CASRLRQSTNEKLFF. The CDR3 DNA follows: TGTGCCAGTAGGCTAAGACAGAGCACTAATGAAAAACTGTTTTTT.

The gene calls are TRBV10-2 and TRBJ2-1; 13 bases are a match to TRBD2. Per the germline V gene, CDR1 is WSHSY and CDR2 is SAAADI. Trimming at V came to 4 bases and at J to 0 bases, leaving 6 bases not matched to a gene. The CDR3 has 18 amino acids. The CDR3 is CASSGGLAGVSSYNEQFF. Written as DNA, the CDR3 is TGCGCCAGCAGTGGTGGACTAGCGGGGGTAAGCTCCTACAATGAGCAGTTCTTC.

The chain joins TRBV7-3 to TRBJ2-2; tentatively, D is TRBD2 (6 bases). The V and J ends lost 2 bases and 8 bases respectively, with 12 bases between them. This CDR3 comprises 14 residues. CDR1 and CDR2 from the germline V gene are SGHTA and FQGTGA. CDR3 loop: CASSLSGLGGELFF. The CDR3 nucleotides read TGTGCCAGCAGCTTATCGGGACTGGGTGGGGAGCTGTTTTTT.